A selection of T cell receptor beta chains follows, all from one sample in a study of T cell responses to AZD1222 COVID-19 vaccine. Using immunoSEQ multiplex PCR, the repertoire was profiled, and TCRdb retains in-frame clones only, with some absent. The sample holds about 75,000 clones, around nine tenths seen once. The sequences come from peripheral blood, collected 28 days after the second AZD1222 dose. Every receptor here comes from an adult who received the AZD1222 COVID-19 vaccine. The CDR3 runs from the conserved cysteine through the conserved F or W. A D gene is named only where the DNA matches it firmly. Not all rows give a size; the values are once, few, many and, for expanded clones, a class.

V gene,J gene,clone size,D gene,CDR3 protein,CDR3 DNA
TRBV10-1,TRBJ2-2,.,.,CASSDVGVVRELFF,TGCGCCAGCAGTGATGTCGGGGTGGTACGGGAGCTGTTTTTT
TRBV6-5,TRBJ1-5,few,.,CASSPPGTSNQPQHF,TGTGCCAGCAGTCCGCCTGGGACCAGCAATCAGCCCCAGCATTTT
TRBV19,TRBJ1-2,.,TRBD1,CASSMGQEIYGYTF,TGTGCCAGTAGTATGGGACAGGAAATTTATGGCTACACCTTC
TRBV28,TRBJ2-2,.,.,CASSLWGDGGVTGELFF,TGTGCCAGCAGTTTATGGGGGGACGGAGGAGTTACCGGGGAGCTGTTTTTT
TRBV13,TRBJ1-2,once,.,CASSPRRAMLYGYTF,TGTGCCAGCAGCCCCCGTCGCGCTATGCTCTATGGCTACACCTTC
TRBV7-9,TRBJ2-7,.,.,CASSFGPETYEQYF,TGTGCCAGCAGCTTTGGACCAGAGACCTACGAGCAGTACTTC
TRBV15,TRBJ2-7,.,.,CATSSGTLGDEQYF,TGTGCCACCAGCAGTGGGACTCTCGGAGACGAGCAGTACTTC
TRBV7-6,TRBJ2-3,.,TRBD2,CASSLDASGGTDTQYF,TGTGCCAGCAGCTTAGACGCTAGCGGGGGAACAGATACGCAGTATTTT
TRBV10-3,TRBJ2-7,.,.,CAISGSGWMKNF,TGTGCCATCAGTGGATCAGGCTGGATGAAAAACTTC
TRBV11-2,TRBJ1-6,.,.,CASSLDRIGSSPLHF,TGTGCCAGCAGCTTAGATCGAATAGGGAGCTCACCCCTCCACTTT
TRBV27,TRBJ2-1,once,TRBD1,CASSFMGQGYNEQFF,TGTGCCAGCAGTTTTATGGGACAGGGCTACAATGAGCAGTTCTTC
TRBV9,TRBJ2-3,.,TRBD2,CASSVYRGEGTDTQYF,TGTGCCAGCAGCGTGTACCGGGGGGAAGGAACAGATACGCAGTATTTT
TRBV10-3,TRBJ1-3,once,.,CAISESGNTIYF,TGTGCCATCAGTGAGTCGGGGAACACCATATATTTT
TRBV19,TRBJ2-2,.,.,CASSKGGELFF,TGTGCCAGTAGTAAGGGCGGGGAGCTGTTTTTT
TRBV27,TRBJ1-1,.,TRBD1,CASTTYRGRGTEAFF,TGTGCCAGCACTACCTACAGGGGACGCGGGACTGAAGCTTTCTTT
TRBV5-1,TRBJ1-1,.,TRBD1,CASSLQGIDTEAFF,TGCGCCAGCAGCTTACAGGGGATCGACACTGAAGCTTTCTTT
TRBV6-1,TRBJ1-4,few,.,CASSENRFANEKLFF,TGTGCCAGCAGTGAAAACAGGTTTGCCAATGAAAAACTGTTTTTT
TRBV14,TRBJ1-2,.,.,CASSQGSPGTNYGYTF,TGTGCCAGCAGCCAAGGGTCGCCAGGAACTAACTATGGCTACACCTTC
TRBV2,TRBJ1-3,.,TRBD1,CASTRDSGNTIYF,TGTGCCAGCACCCGGGACAGTGGAAACACCATATATTTT
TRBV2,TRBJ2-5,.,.,CASSLSGGETQYF,TGTGCCAGCAGTCTTTCAGGTGGGGAGACCCAGTACTTC
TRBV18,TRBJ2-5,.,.,CASSPVSLKETQYF,TGTGCCAGCTCACCCGTGAGCCTGAAAGAGACCCAGTACTTC